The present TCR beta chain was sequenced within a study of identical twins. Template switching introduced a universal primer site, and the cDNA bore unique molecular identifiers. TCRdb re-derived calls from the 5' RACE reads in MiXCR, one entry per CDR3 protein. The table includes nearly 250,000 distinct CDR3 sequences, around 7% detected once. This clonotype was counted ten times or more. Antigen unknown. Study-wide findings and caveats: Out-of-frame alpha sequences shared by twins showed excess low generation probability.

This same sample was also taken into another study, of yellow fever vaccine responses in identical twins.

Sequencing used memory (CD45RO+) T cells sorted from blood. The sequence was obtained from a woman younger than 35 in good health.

The CDR3 loop is CASSRDGLGGNEQFF. CDR3 sequence (DNA): TGTGCCAGCAGCCGAGACGGACTAGGGGGGAATGAGCAGTTCTTC. V usage is TRBV12-3 or TRBV12-4 and J usage is TRBJ2-1; perhaps TRBD2 as D (7 bases). This CDR3 is 15 amino acids long. V gave up 6 bases and J gave up 7 bases, with 19 bases separating them.